The rows below give T cell receptor beta chains drawn from one sample of a study of spatial heterogeneity in lung cancer. Each CDR3 protein gets one entry after TCRdb re-called the 5' RACE reads with MiXCR. The repertoire includes tens of thousands of distinct CDR3 sequences, 4.6% of them detected once, and around a third sits in the top ten. The sample was PBMCs, taken at surgery. Receptor source: a male donor with early-stage non-small cell lung cancer. Both conserved end residues are part of each CDR3. D genes are given only for firm matches. Clone size appears in some rows only: once, few, many, or a class for an expanded clone.

D | size | J | V | CDR3 | DNA
. | . | TRBJ2-3 | TRBV29-1 | CSVEGTTDTQYF | TGCAGCGTTGAAGGCACCACAGATACGCAGTATTTT
TRBD1 | . | TRBJ2-3 | TRBV19 | CASSRDRGTDTQYF | TGTGCCAGTTCCCGGGACAGGGGAACAGATACGCAGTATTTT
TRBD1 | few | TRBJ2-4 | TRBV7-9 | CASSLASGTGQNF | TGTGCCAGCAGCTTAGCTTCGGGGACAGGACAGAACTTC
TRBD2 | many | TRBJ2-1 | TRBV27 | CASRIFGTNVEQFF | TGTGCCAGCAGGATTTTCGGGACTAATGTTGAGCAGTTCTTC
. | . | TRBJ1-1 | TRBV7-2 | CASSFSELGTEAFF | TGTGCCAGCAGCTTCTCGGAATTAGGCACTGAAGCTTTCTTT
. | many | TRBJ1-5 | TRBV5-1 | CASSFVVGSQPQHF | TGCGCCAGCAGCTTTGTAGTGGGGAGTCAGCCCCAGCATTTT
. | many | TRBJ1-1 | TRBV3-1 | CASSQEIQGTEAFF | TGTGCCAGCAGCCAGGAAATCCAGGGGACTGAAGCTTTCTTT
. | many | TRBJ1-5 | TRBV28 | CASSLGSRQPQHF | TGTGCCAGCAGTTTGGGTTCCCGTCAGCCCCAGCATTTT
. | many | TRBJ2-1 | TRBV7-9 | CASSFGIDEQFF | TGTGCCAGCAGCTTTGGAATCGATGAGCAGTTCTTC
. | . | TRBJ2-5 | TRBV29-1 | CSVGEETQYF | TGCAGCGTCGGCGAGGAGACCCAGTACTTC
TRBD2 | many | TRBJ2-1 | TRBV11-1 | CASSWASRLAGEGNEQFF | TGTGCCAGCAGCTGGGCTTCGAGACTAGCGGGAGAGGGGAATGAGCAGTTCTTC
TRBD1 | many | TRBJ1-5 | TRBV5-8 | CASSSERQGWGSNQPQHF | TGTGCCAGCAGCTCGGAGAGACAGGGTTGGGGAAGCAATCAGCCCCAGCATTTT
. | . | TRBJ2-1 | TRBV6-6 | CASSPLSGGSSYNEQFF | TGTGCCAGCAGTCCCCTTAGCGGAGGGAGCTCCTACAATGAGCAGTTCTTC
TRBD1 | medium-sized | TRBJ2-1 | TRBV10-3 | CAIRDRGIMNEQFF | TGTGCCATCAGAGACAGGGGAATTATGAATGAGCAGTTCTTC
. | many | TRBJ2-6 | TRBV7-2 | CASSRQVVGSGANVLTF | TGTGCCAGCAGCAGACAGGTTGTGGGGTCTGGGGCCAACGTCCTGACTTTC
TRBD1 | . | TRBJ2-1 | TRBV5-1 | CASSLEDRGPYQFF | TGCGCCAGCAGCTTGGAGGACAGGGGGCCATATCAGTTCTTC
. | medium-sized | TRBJ2-3 | TRBV7-2 | CASSFKGDTQYF | TGTGCCTCCTCCTTTAAAGGGGATACGCAGTATTTT